This T cell receptor (beta chain) was found in a study of human T cells and chemical hapten exposure. Each cDNA molecule in the library carried unique molecular identifiers. One entry per CDR3 protein results from TCRdb running MiXCR on the 5' RACE reads. The data show more than 140,000 distinct CDR3 sequences, with 4.1% seen just once and around 1.5% held by the top ten. The template was total RNA from unfractionated whole blood. Study results and caveats: TCRs exceeding a frequency of 1 in 1000 stayed unchanged under DPC sensitization.

This clonotype was seen repeatedly, ten times or more. Antigen specificity is unknown. V dropped 4 bases and J dropped 0 bases, with 19 bases sitting between them. The CDR3 has 18 amino acids. Germline values: CDR1 SGHTA, CDR2 FQGNSA. The chain couples TRBV7-2 to TRBJ1-3; possibly TRBD1 for D (5 bases). The sequence derives from a female donor in good health. CDR3 loop: CASSSSPPQGRSGNTIYF. Here the CDR3 DNA reads TGTGCCAGCAGCTCCTCCCCCCCCCAGGGCCGCTCTGGAAACACCATATATTTT. The complete variable domain, with remaining parts taken from reference TRBV7-2 and TRBJ1-3, reads GAGVSQSPSNKVTEKGKDVELRCDPISGHTALYWYRQSLGQGLEFLIYFQGNSAPDKSGLPSDRFSAERTGGSVSTLTIQRTQQEDSAVYLCASSSSPPQGRSGNTIYFGEGSWLTVV.